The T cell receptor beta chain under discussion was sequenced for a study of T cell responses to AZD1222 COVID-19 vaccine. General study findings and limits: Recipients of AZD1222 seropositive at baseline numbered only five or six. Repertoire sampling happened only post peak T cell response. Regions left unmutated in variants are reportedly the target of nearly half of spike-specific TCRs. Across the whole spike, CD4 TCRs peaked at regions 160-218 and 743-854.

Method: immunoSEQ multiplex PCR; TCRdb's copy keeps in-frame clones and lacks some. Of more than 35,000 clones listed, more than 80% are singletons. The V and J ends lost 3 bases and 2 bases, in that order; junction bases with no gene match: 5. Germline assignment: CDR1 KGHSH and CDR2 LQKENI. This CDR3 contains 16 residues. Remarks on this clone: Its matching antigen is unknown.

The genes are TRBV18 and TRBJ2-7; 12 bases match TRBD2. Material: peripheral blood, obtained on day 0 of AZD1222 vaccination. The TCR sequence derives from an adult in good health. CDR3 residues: CASSPTSGGSTYEQYF. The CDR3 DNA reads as TGTGCCAGCTCACCCACTAGCGGGGGGAGTACCTACGAGCAGTACTTC. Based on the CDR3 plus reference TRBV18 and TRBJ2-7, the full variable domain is NAGVMQNPRHLVRRRGQEARLRCSPMKGHSHVYWYRQLPEEGLKFMVYLQKENIIDESGMPKERFSAEFPKEGPSILRIQQVVRGDSAAYFCASSPTSGGSTYEQYFGPGTRLTVT.